One and the same sample provided the 26 T cell receptor beta chains below, sequenced in a study of OX40 agonist ivuxolimab in advanced cancers. TCRdb keeps only in-frame clones here, not all; method: immunoSEQ multiplex PCR. The sample lists some 70,000 clones; around 90% were seen once. The specimen comprised CD4+ or CD8+ T cells sorted from blood, sampled in a trial of the OX40 agonist ivuxolimab. These receptors were obtained from an adult with an advanced solid tumor such as melanoma, head and neck, liver or kidney cancer.

V usage is TRBV6-4 and J usage is TRBJ1-1; no clear D gene. V lost 7 bases to trimming and J lost 4 bases, with 19 bases between them. The CDR3 sequence is 15 residues long. CDR1 is MRHNA, CDR2 SNTAGT, per germline. Here the CDR3 reads CASIEGGLMSTEAFF. As DNA, the CDR3 is TGTGCCAGCATAGAGGGAGGACTTATGAGCACTGAAGCTTTCTTT.

V gene TRBV14 combines with J gene TRBJ2-7; a possible D gene is TRBD2 (5 bases). V lost 5 bases, J lost 3 bases, and 17 bases lay in between. There are 15 residues in the CDR3. Germline V lookup: CDR1 SGHDN, CDR2 FVKESK. This chain's CDR3 is CASSDGRRKYYEQYF. In DNA, the CDR3 is TGTGCCAGCAGCGACGGACGGAGGAAGTACTACGAGCAGTACTTC.

The chain couples TRBV6-5 to TRBJ1-2, with D tentatively TRBD1 (6 bases). The CDR3 runs 14 residues. The V gene lost 4 bases and the J gene lost 3 bases, with 12 bases spanning the gap. CDR1 is MNHEY, CDR2 SVGAGI, per germline. The CDR3: CASSSSGADYGYTF. The CDR3 bases are TGTGCCAGCAGTTCCTCGGGGGCGGACTATGGCTACACCTTC.

The chain couples TRBV4-3 to TRBJ2-7, with D possibly matching TRBD1 (5 bases). Trimming cost V 0 bases and J 5 bases, with 17 bases left between them. Germline values: CDR1 LGHNA, CDR2 YSLEER. The CDR3 covers 16 residues. The CDR3 region is CASSQDQGLLGNEQYF. The DNA for the CDR3 is TGCGCCAGCAGCCAAGATCAGGGTTTGCTAGGGAACGAGCAGTACTTC.

The rearrangement uses TRBV28 and TRBJ2-3; no firm D call. Trimming shortened V by 7 bases and J by 8 bases, and 13 bases separated the two germline ends. In germline, CDR1 is MDHEN, CDR2 SYDVKM. This CDR3 spans 12 amino acids. The CDR3 sequence: CASTSDGVTQYF. The CDR3 DNA reads TGTGCCAGCACCTCAGATGGCGTTACGCAGTATTTT.

The rearrangement uses TRBV30 and TRBJ2-5; 8 bases align to TRBD2. This CDR3 has 12 residues. The ends lost 3 bases at V and 5 bases at J; junction bases unmatched: 2. CDR1 is GTSNPN, CDR2 SVGIG, per germline (reference sequence). The CDR3 DNA reads as TGTGCCTGGAGGGGACTAGAGGAGACCCAGTACTTC. This codes for CAWRGLEETQYF. Together with reference TRBV30 and TRBJ2-5, the CDR3 gives the full variable domain: SQTIHQWPATLVQPVGSPLSLECTVEGTSNPNLYWYRQAAGRGLQLLFYSVGIGQISSEVPQNLSASRPQDRQFILSSKKLLLSDSGFYLCAWRGLEETQYFGPGTRLLVL.

V usage is TRBV18 and J usage is TRBJ2-7, with TRBD1 matching 11 bases. Germline V gene lookup returns CDR1 KGHSH and CDR2 LQKENI. The CDR3 spans 15 residues. V was pared by 4 bases and J by 4 bases, with 6 bases of the junction left unmatched. CDR3 in amino acids: CASSQPGQGVYEQYF. The CDR3 coding sequence is TGTGCCAGCTCACAACCGGGACAGGGGGTTTACGAGCAGTACTTC.

This chain connects TRBV19 to TRBJ1-4; maybe TRBD1 (5 bases). The V and J ends lost 4 bases and 0 bases respectively, with 6 bases between them. CDR3 length: 14 residues. Per the germline V gene, CDR1 is LNHDA and CDR2 is SQIVND (reference sequence). CDR3 DNA sequence: TGTGCCAGTAGTAAACAGGCAACTAATGAAAAACTGTTTTTT. Its translation: CASSKQATNEKLFF.

The V gene is TRBV7-2, the J gene TRBJ1-1; D gene uncertain. V was trimmed by 6 bases and J by 0 bases, leaving 11 bases between them. This CDR3 is 14 amino acids long. The germline CDR1 and CDR2 sequences are SGHTA and FQGNSA. The CDR3 sequence: CASRAGFMNTEAFF. In nucleotides, the CDR3 is TGTGCCAGCAGGGCAGGATTCATGAACACTGAAGCTTTCTTT.

This sequence joins TRBV10-3 and TRBJ1-1; TRBD1 matches 9 bases. V lost 4 bases, J lost 0 bases, and 6 bases stayed unmatched. Germline V lookup: CDR1 ENHRY, CDR2 SYGVKD. CDR3 length: 16 residues. CDR3 DNA: TGTGCCATCAGTGGACCGGGACAGGGCTTGAACACTGAAGCTTTCTTT. Protein product: CAISGPGQGLNTEAFF.

The chain combines TRBV19 with TRBJ1-6; 7 positions agree with TRBD1. Germline loops: CDR1 LNHDA, CDR2 SQIVND (reference sequence). V dropped 5 bases and J dropped 10; count of bases not matched to a gene: 17. CDR3 length equals 17 residues. The CDR3 spells CASSSFSTGSKRSPLHF. The DNA of the CDR3 is TGTGCCAGTAGTTCCTTTTCGACAGGGTCGAAGAGGTCACCCCTCCACTTT. The full variable domain, its missing parts supplied by reference TRBV19 and TRBJ1-6, is DGGITQSPKYLFRKEGQNVTLSCEQNLNHDAMYWYRQDPGQGLRLIYYSQIVNDFQKGDIAEGYSVSREKKESFPLTVTSAQKNPTAFYLCASSSFSTGSKRSPLHFGNGTRLTVT.

The chain links TRBV19 to TRBJ1-1, with D perhaps matching TRBD1 (5 bases). The CDR3 loop spans 15 amino acids. Germline CDR1 is LNHDA and CDR2 is SQIVND (reference sequence). Trimming took 3 bases from V and 1 from J, leaving 12 bases between them. CDR3 DNA sequence: TGTGCCAGTAGTATGGGGCAGGTTTGGAACACTGAAGCTTTCTTT. It specifies CASSMGQVWNTEAFF.

The genes are TRBV7-9 and TRBJ1-1, with a weak D call TRBD1 (5 bases). V was shortened by 5 bases and J by 4 bases, with 17 bases between the two germline ends. From germline, CDR1 is SEHNR and CDR2 FQNEAQ (reference sequence). CDR3 length: 15 amino acids. CDR3 residues: CASSPAASRATEAFF. CDR3 sequence (DNA): TGTGCCAGCAGCCCAGCCGCATCCAGGGCCACTGAAGCTTTCTTT.

This clone appeared a single time. The genes are TRBV5-1 and TRBJ2-1, with TRBD1 matching over 7 bases. CDR1 is SGHRS and CDR2 is YFSETQ in the germline V gene. The CDR3 runs 16 residues. V dropped 2 bases and J dropped 0; count of bases not matched to a gene: 5. In DNA form, the CDR3 reads TGCGCCAGCAGCTTACAGGGGTACAGCTCCTACAATGAGCAGTTCTTC. Residues: CASSLQGYSSYNEQFF.

The chain recombines TRBV18 with TRBJ2-1; perhaps TRBD1 as D (6 bases). Germline V gives CDR1 KGHSH, CDR2 LQKENI. V was shortened by 5 bases and J by 5 bases, with 13 bases between the two germline ends. CDR3 length: 14 residues. In DNA form, the CDR3 reads TGTGCCAGCTCAATGCAGGGGCAGAACAATGAGCAGTTCTTC. It yields the protein CASSMQGQNNEQFF.

This clone is labeled medium-sized (0.01 to 0.1%). V is TRBV28 and J is TRBJ2-7, with 7 bases lining up with TRBD2. Germline trimming cut 2 bases from V and 3 bases from J; bases unmatched to any gene: 10. Germline loops: CDR1 MDHEN, CDR2 SYDVKM. There are 16 residues in the CDR3. The CDR3 coding sequence is TGTGCCAGCAGTTTAATCGGGGCTAGCGGACTCTACGAGCAGTACTTC. This codes for CASSLIGASGLYEQYF. Full variable domain (remainder filled in from reference TRBV28 and TRBJ2-7): DVKVTQSSRYLVKRTGEKVFLECVQDMDHENMFWYRQDPGLGLRLIYFSYDVKMKEKGDIPEGYSVSREKKERFSLILESASTNQTSMYLCASSLIGASGLYEQYFGPGTRLTVT.

The chain recombines TRBV5-1 with TRBJ2-7; TRBD1 aligns across 9 bases. Germline V gene data show CDR1 as SGHRS and CDR2 as YFSETQ. This CDR3 contains 15 residues. The J segment lost 5 bases and the V segment lost 0 bases, leaving 6 bases of the junction unmatched. This CDR3 reads CASSLVGQGRDEQYF. CDR3 in DNA: TGCGCCAGCAGCTTGGTCGGACAGGGGAGAGACGAGCAGTACTTC.

This chain connects TRBV29-1 to TRBJ2-3; TRBD2 agrees at 8 bases. The CDR3 has 15 residues. With 1 base clipped from V and 1 base from J, the junction kept 4 bases outside the gene matches. Germline V gene sequence: CDR1 SQVTM, CDR2 ANQGSEA. CDR3 in DNA: TGCAGCGTTGAAGGGAGCGGGAGAGGCACAGATACGCAGTATTTT. Amino acids: CSVEGSGRGTDTQYF.

The CDR3 spells CASSIAASGRRNEQYF. The DNA for the CDR3 is TGTGCCAGTAGTATAGCCGCCAGCGGGAGGAGGAACGAGCAGTACTTC. The chain recombines TRBV19 with TRBJ2-7, with TRBD2 identical over 9 bases. The CDR3 spans 16 residues. Germline V gene lookup returns CDR1 LNHDA and CDR2 SQIVND (reference sequence). V dropped 1 base and J dropped 5; count of bases not matched to a gene: 9.

V gene TRBV7-6 combines with J gene TRBJ2-3, with TRBD1 identical over 7 bases. This CDR3 region has 16 residues. The ends lost 5 bases at V and 3 bases at J; junction bases unmatched: 11. Germline CDR1 is SGHVS and CDR2 is FNYEAQ. This CDR3 reads CASSPRQGEGTDTQYF. The CDR3 nucleotides read TGTGCCAGCAGCCCGAGACAGGGAGAGGGGACAGATACGCAGTATTTT.

Only one count was recorded for this clone. The CDR3, as DNA: TGTGCCAGCAGCTTATCCAGGGGGAACCAAGAGACCCAGTACTTC. Protein: CASSLSRGNQETQYF. The J gene is TRBJ2-5, the V gene TRBV7-2; 7 nucleotides line up with TRBD1. V shed 2 bases and J 0 bases; nucleotides not matched to a gene: 3. The CDR3 runs to 15 residues. Germline values: CDR1 SGHTA, CDR2 FQGNSA.

V is TRBV28 and J is TRBJ1-2; perhaps TRBD1 as D (5 bases). The ends were cut back, 2 bases at V and 3 bases at J, with 7 bases in the middle. The CDR3 sequence is 13 residues long. Germline-derived CDR1 and CDR2 are MDHEN and SYDVKM. The CDR3 bases are TGTGCCAGCAGTTTAAGGACACACTATGGCTACACCTTC. It translates to CASSLRTHYGYTF.

The chain carries TRBV7-3 and TRBJ2-5; D is possibly TRBD2 (6 bases). In germline, CDR1 is SGHTA, CDR2 FQGTGA. Trimming took 10 bases from V and 5 from J, leaving 23 bases between them. The CDR3 runs to 15 residues. CDR3 sequence (DNA): TGTGCCACCTCCCTCGGAGGAGGGCTAGAGGAGACCCAGTACTTC. Protein sequence: CATSLGGGLEETQYF.

The chain is built from TRBV28 and TRBJ1-2, with a tentative D call TRBD1 (5 bases). Trimming cost V 2 bases and J 4 bases, with 11 bases left between them. The CDR3 runs to 14 residues. Germline loops: CDR1 MDHEN, CDR2 SYDVKM. The CDR3 loop is CASSLDSATYGYTF. The CDR3, as DNA: TGTGCCAGCAGTTTAGACAGTGCCACCTATGGCTACACCTTC.

The rearrangement links TRBV5-1 to TRBJ2-5; D possibly corresponds to TRBD1 (6 bases). The V end was cut by 0 bases, the J end by 3 bases, with 6 bases between. The CDR3 runs to 13 residues. The germline gives CDR1 SGHRS, CDR2 YFSETQ. CDR3 bases: TGCGCCAGCAGCTTGGGGACAGAAGAGACCCAGTACTTC. As protein: CASSLGTEETQYF.

V is TRBV28 and J is TRBJ2-7, with TRBD2 identical over 7 bases. V was clipped by 1 base and J by 7 bases; unmatched bases: 10. The germline V gene encodes CDR1 MDHEN and CDR2 SYDVKM. The CDR3 sequence is 15 residues long. CDR3 in amino acids: CASSLYAGARREQYF. The CDR3 coding sequence is TGTGCCAGCAGTTTATATGCGGGAGCACGGAGGGAGCAGTACTTC.